This T cell receptor beta chain was sequenced in a study of blood T cells in healthy people across ages. Total RNA extraction produced at least 6 micrograms (per sample) for the study. Next came a second PCR, run for roughly 6 to 11 cycles, which used a sample-barcoded 5' primer along with a J-beta primer mix. TCRdb ran MiXCR on the 5' RACE reads and lists one entry per CDR3 protein. The table records 730,000 or so distinct CDR3 sequences, approximately 39% of them present only once. The sample holds a few counts of this clonotype. Trimming cost V 6 bases and J 3 bases; bases outside gene matches: 11. The length of the CDR3 is 15 residues.

This sequence was found in a woman in her sixties or seventies in good health. Sample: blood. The rearrangement joins TRBV12-3 or TRBV12-4 to TRBJ2-7; 7 bases line up with TRBD1. The CDR3 DNA reads as TGTGCCAGCAGGAGCCGGGGACAGCAAGTCTACGAGCAGTACTTC. Its protein is CASRSRGQQVYEQYF.